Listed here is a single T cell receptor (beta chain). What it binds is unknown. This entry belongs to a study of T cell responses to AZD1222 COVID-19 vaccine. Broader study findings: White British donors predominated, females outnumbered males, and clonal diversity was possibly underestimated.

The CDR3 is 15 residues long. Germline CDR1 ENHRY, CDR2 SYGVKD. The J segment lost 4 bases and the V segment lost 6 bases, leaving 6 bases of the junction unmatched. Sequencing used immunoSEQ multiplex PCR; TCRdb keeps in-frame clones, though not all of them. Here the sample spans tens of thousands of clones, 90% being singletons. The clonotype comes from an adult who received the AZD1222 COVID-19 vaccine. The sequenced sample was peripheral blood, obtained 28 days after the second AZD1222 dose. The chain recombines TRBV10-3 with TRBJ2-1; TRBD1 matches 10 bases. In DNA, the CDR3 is TGTGCCATCAGGCCGGACAGGGGGTCGTACAATGAGCAGTTCTTC. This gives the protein CAIRPDRGSYNEQFF.